This note documents a single T cell receptor beta chain sequence. This sample is drawn from a study of T cell responses to AZD1222 COVID-19 vaccine. Profiled with immunoSEQ multiplex PCR; TCRdb holds only in-frame clones, not every one. Of about 120,000 clones in the sample, around nine tenths were seen once. The germline gives CDR1 KGHSH, CDR2 LQKENI. Trimming shortened V by 0 bases and J by 5 bases, and 13 bases separated the two germline ends. This CDR3 region has 15 residues. Second-dose schedules of about 4 or about 12 weeks were combined. The chain uses TRBV18 and TRBJ2-5, with TRBD2 as a possible D gene (6 bases). The sample consisted of peripheral blood, taken 28 days after the second AZD1222 dose. This clonotype was sampled from an adult who received the AZD1222 COVID-19 vaccine. CDR3 region: CASSPPGPGRETQYF. In DNA, the CDR3 is TGTGCCAGCTCACCACCGGGTCCGGGGAGGGAGACCCAGTACTTC.